Sequencing of this TCR beta chain was carried out in a study of CD8 T cells in Susac syndrome. This clonotype appeared once. Random hexamers were used to reverse transcribe the RNA input (about 0.45 to 1 ug). Amplification of TCR beta CDR3 spanned 54 Vbeta and 13 Jbeta via immunoSEQ multiplex PCR. Using its own MiXCR run on the immunoSEQ multiplex PCR reads, TCRdb lists one record per CDR3 protein. The data hold around 130,000 distinct CDR3 sequences, with 90% to 95% observed a single time. The multiple sclerosis controls were treatment-naive patients with relapsing-remitting disease that was stable or active. Sequenced material: CD4+ T cells from PBMCs. The clonotype comes from a human donor with multiple sclerosis.

CDR3 nucleotides: TGTGCCAGCAGTTTTGGCAGCAATCAGCCCCAGCATTTT. Protein: CASSFGSNQPQHF. This chain uses TRBV12-3 or TRBV12-4 with TRBJ1-5, with unresolved D. V lost 3 bases and J 1 base, leaving 4 bases between the germline ends. This CDR3 contains 13 residues.